A single sample gave rise to the 28 T cell receptor beta chains below, sequenced in a study of post-analysis software for immune sequencing data. Unique molecular identifiers were carried by the TCR beta cDNA libraries. TCRdb used MiXCR to reprocess the PCR reads, holding one entry per CDR3 protein. The sample yields roughly 650,000 distinct CDR3 sequences, about 60% seen once. Notes on the study in general: Higher frequency in patients than in controls was seen for five TRBV segments, with TRBV5-6, TRBV5-1 and TRBV20-1 among them.

Their recognized antigens are unknown. The sequenced sample consisted of blood. The receptors originated from a girl aged 2 to 9 with multiple sclerosis.

The chain is built from TRBV20-1 and TRBJ1-1, with D hard to call. The V gene's germline CDR1 is DFQATT and CDR2 SNEGSKA (reference sequence). Trimming removed 6 bases from V and 11 bases from J, with 16 bases in between. The CDR3 length is 11 residues. CDR3 nucleotides: TGCAGTGCCCCCGTCCACGAAGGGGCTTTCTTT. Translation: CSAPVHEGAFF.

This clonotype has only a few counts. The CDR3 loop is CASSYSSSWGSSYNEQFF. CDR3 nucleotide sequence: TGTGCCAGCAGTTACTCGTCTTCGTGGGGAAGCTCCTACAATGAGCAGTTCTTC. The chain joins TRBV6-2 or TRBV6-3 to TRBJ2-1; D unclear. The CDR3 loop spans 18 amino acids. The V and J ends lost 0 bases and 0 bases respectively, with 15 bases between them. Germline-derived CDR1 and CDR2 are MNHEY and SVGEGT.

Regarding this clonotype: One junction end does not reproduce the germline sequence, and a read error may be involved. The chain carries TRBV20-1 and TRBJ2-5; the D is unclear. The CDR3 runs 15 residues. Germline lookup yields CDR1 DFQATT and CDR2 SNEGSKA (reference sequence). The CDR3 sequence: CSARDETSFQETQYF. The CDR3, as DNA: TGCAGTGCCAGAGATGAAACAAGCTTTCAAGAGACCCAGTACTTC.

The V and J genes are TRBV13 and TRBJ2-3; TRBD2 aligns across 15 bases. CDR1 and CDR2 (germline): PRHDT, FYEKMQ (reference sequence). This CDR3 is 15 amino acids long. V dropped 6 bases and J dropped 8; count of bases not matched to a gene: 6. The CDR3 reads CASSPGTSGRTTQYF. The CDR3 DNA follows: TGTGCCAGCAGTCCCGGGACTAGCGGGAGGACTACGCAGTATTTT.

The chain joins TRBV9 to TRBJ2-1; 9 positions match TRBD2. Looked up from germline, CDR1 is SGDLS and CDR2 is YYNGEE. This CDR3 spans 15 amino acids. V shed 2 bases, J shed 7 bases, and the junction held 7 bases outside the gene matches. DNA for the CDR3: TGTGCCAGCAGCGTGAGGGGGCTAGCGGGAAATGAGCAGTTCTTC. Residues: CASSVRGLAGNEQFF.

The genes are TRBV5-1 and TRBJ2-1; 8 nucleotides agree with TRBD1. J was trimmed by 8 bases and V by 5 bases; bases with no gene match: 9. In germline, CDR1 is SGHRS, CDR2 YFSETQ. This CDR3 comprises 14 residues. As DNA, the CDR3 is TGCGCCAGCAGGCAATGGACAGGGCCGGATGAGCAGTTCTTC. This gives the protein CASRQWTGPDEQFF. Based on the CDR3 plus reference TRBV5-1 and TRBJ2-1, the full variable domain is KAGVTQTPRYLIKTRGQQVTLSCSPISGHRSVSWYQQTPGQGLQFLFEYFSETQRNKGNFPGRFSGRQFSNSRSEMNVSTLELGDSALYLCASRQWTGPDEQFFGPGTRLTVL.

The chain couples TRBV7-9 to TRBJ2-7, with D tentatively TRBD2 (6 bases). There are 16 residues in the CDR3. V lost 3 bases, J lost 4 bases, and 19 bases lay in between. CDR1 and CDR2 (germline): SEHNR, FQNEAQ (reference sequence). This chain's CDR3 is CASSLWGVGPKYEQYF. The CDR3 DNA reads as TGTGCCAGCAGCTTGTGGGGGGTTGGACCGAAATACGAGCAGTACTTC.

The rearrangement joins TRBV5-1 to TRBJ1-4; 8 nucleotides agree with TRBD1. V shed 0 bases, J shed 5 bases, and the junction held 3 bases outside the gene matches. CDR1 and CDR2 (germline): SGHRS, YFSETQ. The CDR3 is made up of 15 amino acids. DNA for the CDR3: TGCGCCAGCAGCTTGGAGGGACAGGACAATGAAAAACTGTTTTTT. Amino acid sequence: CASSLEGQDNEKLFF.

This chain links TRBV21-1 with TRBJ2-1; the table's D gene call, TRBD2, was not cross checked with the DNA. TRBV21-1 is a pseudogene locus. The CDR3 totals 15 residues. The CDR3: CASSKGAFPHNEQFF. Written as DNA, the CDR3 is TGTGCCAGCAGCAAAGGGGCCTTCCCGCACAATGAGCAGTTCTTC.

The chain recombines TRBV29-1 with TRBJ2-5; no clear D. This CDR3 region has 13 residues. The germline V and J ends were trimmed by 4 bases and 11 bases, with 20 bases remaining between them. Per the germline V gene, CDR1 is SQVTM and CDR2 is ANQGSEA. The CDR3 nucleotides are TGCAGCGTTGGTAGGCAGGCCCCCTACGGGCAGTACTTC. The encoded protein is CSVGRQAPYGQYF.

This clonotype was seen just once. The CDR3 protein is CSVGWDRVTDTQYF. Here the CDR3 DNA reads TGCAGCGTTGGATGGGACAGGGTAACAGATACGCAGTATTTT. This chain joins TRBV29-1 and TRBJ2-3, with TRBD1 identical over 9 bases. The length of the CDR3 is 14 residues. The V gene's germline CDR1 is SQVTM and CDR2 ANQGSEA. V dropped 4 bases and J dropped 3; count of bases not matched to a gene: 5.

This clonotype was recorded a few times. This may be a read error: a much more frequent sequence differs by one nucleotide. The rearrangement links TRBV18 to TRBJ2-5; D remains unclear. The CDR3 sequence is 11 residues long. CDR1 KGHSH and CDR2 LQKENI come from the germline V gene. CDR3 nucleotides: TGTGCCAACTCACCAGAAGAGACCCAGTACTTC. It yields the protein CANSPEETQYF.

V gene TRBV27 combines with J gene TRBJ2-7; weak D call: TRBD2 (6 bases). The V and J ends lost 1 base and 5 bases respectively, with 12 bases between them. Germline V CDR1 and CDR2: MNHEY, SMNVEV (reference sequence). The CDR3 contains 14 residues. The CDR3 reads CASSLLGGSHEQYF. The CDR3 DNA reads as TGTGCCAGCAGTTTATTGGGGGGAAGCCACGAGCAGTACTTC.

This clonotype was observed at least ten times. The chain carries TRBV7-7 and TRBJ2-3; 8 bases map to TRBD1. The germline CDR1 and CDR2 sequences are SSHAT and FNYEAQ (reference sequence). V shed 6 bases, J shed 2 bases, and the junction held 4 bases outside the gene matches. This CDR3 region has 14 residues. In nucleotides, the CDR3 is TGTGCCAGCAGTCCGGGACAGGTCACAGATACGCAGTATTTT. Amino acid sequence: CASSPGQVTDTQYF.

J is TRBJ1-6 and V is TRBV30; no reliable D call. CDR1 and CDR2 (germline): GTSNPN, SVGIG (reference sequence). Trimming cost V 0 bases and J 10 bases, with 7 bases left between them. The CDR3 contains 12 residues. CDR3 sequence reads: CAWSVPGSPLHF. Here the CDR3 DNA reads TGTGCCTGGAGTGTCCCAGGCTCACCCCTCCACTTT.

The rearrangement uses TRBV7-3 and TRBJ1-1, with 7 bases fitting TRBD1. Germline V lookup: CDR1 SGHTA, CDR2 FQGTGA. V was pared by 5 bases and J by 2 bases, with 20 bases of the junction left unmatched. The CDR3 consists of 19 residues. The CDR3 DNA reads as TGTGCCAGCAGCGAAACGGATATCCGGGACAGAATTATAAACACTGAAGCTTTCTTT. Translation gives CASSETDIRDRIINTEAFF.

V usage is TRBV25-1 and J usage is TRBJ2-7, with D uncertain. CDR1 and CDR2 (germline): MGHDK, SYGVNS. V was pared by 2 bases and J by 0 bases, with 8 bases between. The CDR3 is 14 amino acids. The CDR3 sequence: CASSETATSYEQYF. CDR3 bases: TGTGCCAGCAGTGAAACAGCAACCTCCTACGAGCAGTACTTC.

To note about this clonotype: This could be a read error, since a much larger clone is one nucleotide away. This rearrangement joins TRBV20-1 to TRBJ2-5, with 8 bases aligning to TRBD1. This CDR3 has 14 amino acids. The trim removed 3 bases at V and 1 base at J, leaving 4 bases unmatched. The V gene's germline CDR1 is DFQATT and CDR2 SNEGSKA (reference sequence). DNA of the CDR3: TGCAGTGCTAGGCAAGACAGGGGCCAAGAGACCCAGTACTTC. This translates into CSARQDRGQETQYF.

This clonotype was counted only a few times. This chain uses TRBV5-1 with TRBJ2-3; the D call may be TRBD1 or TRBD2 (6 bases each). There are 16 residues in the CDR3. Germline CDR1 reads SGHRS; CDR2 reads YFSETQ. Trimming removed 3 bases from V and 0 bases from J, with 14 bases in between. The CDR3 reads CASSWGDTTSTDTQYF. As DNA, the CDR3 is TGCGCCAGCAGCTGGGGGGACACCACTAGCACAGATACGCAGTATTTT. The variable domain in full, with the rest retrieved from reference TRBV5-1 and TRBJ2-3, is KAGVTQTPRYLIKTRGQQVTLSCSPISGHRSVSWYQQTPGQGLQFLFEYFSETQRNKGNFPGRFSGRQFSNSRSEMNVSTLELGDSALYLCASSWGDTTSTDTQYFGPGTRLTVL.

The V call is TRBV25-1, the J call TRBJ2-7, with D unclear. Per germline, CDR1 MGHDK and CDR2 SYGVNS. The CDR3 covers 13 residues. V was pared by 1 base and J by 3 bases, with 7 bases between. DNA of the CDR3: TGTGCCAGCAGTGAATCTCCGAGCTACGAGCAGTACTTC. This encodes CASSESPSYEQYF.

The chain links TRBV6-1 to TRBJ2-6, with 7 bases lining up with TRBD1. This CDR3 comprises 19 residues. Germline V CDR1 and CDR2: MNHNS, SASEGT. V trimming: 6 bases; J trimming: 0 bases; junction bases outside the gene matches: 14. CDR3 amino acids: CASSLQPGQSISGANVLTF. The CDR3 DNA reads TGTGCCAGCAGCCTCCAACCGGGACAGTCCATCTCTGGGGCCAACGTCCTGACTTTC.

On this clonotype: One junction end disagrees with the germline gene, perhaps due to a read error. The chain employs TRBV10-1 and TRBJ2-3, with a weak D call TRBD1 (5 bases). The CDR3 has 15 amino acids. Per germline, CDR1 WNHNN and CDR2 SYGVQD (reference sequence). The CDR3 is CASSGTLDHTGTQYF. The CDR3 coding sequence is TGCGCCAGCAGCGGAACGTTGGATCACACAGGTACGCAGTATTTT.

A few counts support this clonotype. The chain has TRBV5-1 and TRBJ2-7, with D uncertain. The CDR3 contains 15 residues. The germline V and J ends were trimmed by 0 bases and 2 bases, with 12 bases remaining between them. The germline V gene has CDR1 SGHRS and CDR2 YFSETQ. The chain's CDR3 is CASSLVTNSTYEQYF. As DNA, the CDR3 is TGCGCCAGCAGCTTGGTGACCAATTCGACCTACGAGCAGTACTTC.

This chain joins TRBV3-1 and TRBJ2-1; possibly TRBD2 for D (5 bases). V dropped 3 bases and J dropped 5 bases, with 8 bases sitting between them. This CDR3 comprises 13 residues. The germline V gene encodes CDR1 LGHDT and CDR2 YNNKEL (reference sequence). CDR3 region: CASSQAADNEQFF. The CDR3, as DNA: TGTGCCAGCAGCCAGGCAGCGGACAATGAGCAGTTCTTC.

This rearrangement joins TRBV9 to TRBJ2-7; the D call may be TRBD1 or TRBD2 (5 bases each). The V end lost 3 bases, the J end lost 3 bases, and 10 bases lay between the germline ends. This CDR3 is 13 amino acids long. The germline CDR1 and CDR2 sequences are SGDLS and YYNGEE. CDR3 DNA: TGTGCCAGCAGCGACCCAGGGAGCTACGAGCAGTACTTC. Translation: CASSDPGSYEQYF. The entire variable domain, with the rest obtained from reference TRBV9 and TRBJ2-7, is as follows: DSGVTQTPKHLITATGQRVTLRCSPRSGDLSVYWYQQSLDQGLQFLIQYYNGEERAKGNILERFSAQQFPDLHSELNLSSLELGDSALYFCASSDPGSYEQYFGPGTRLTVT.

This clonotype was observed once. The chain has TRBV20-1 and TRBJ1-1; 9 nucleotides line up with TRBD1. There are 13 residues in the CDR3. CDR1 DFQATT and CDR2 SNEGSKA come from the germline V gene (reference sequence). The V gene end was trimmed by 5 bases and the J gene end by 5 bases; junction bases not matched to a gene: 6. CDR3 loop: CSAVRQGGTEAFF. The CDR3 DNA reads TGCAGTGCTGTTCGACAGGGGGGAACTGAAGCTTTCTTT.

The V call is TRBV6-6, the J call TRBJ2-7; TRBD1 aligns across 8 bases. J was trimmed by 0 bases and V by 5 bases; bases with no gene match: 9. Germline V CDR1 and CDR2: MNHNY, SVGAGI (reference sequence). The CDR3 covers 16 residues. CDR3 protein: CASSRTGSHYSYEQYF. CDR3 in DNA: TGTGCCAGCAGTCGGACAGGGTCCCATTACTCCTACGAGCAGTACTTC.

This chain connects TRBV3-1 to TRBJ1-2, with 8 positions matching TRBD1. The CDR3 is 12 residues long. The junction had 5 bases not matched to a gene; V was cut back by 10 bases and J by 4 bases. Germline values: CDR1 LGHDT, CDR2 YNNKEL (reference sequence). CDR3 loop: CAIHDRGYGYTF. As DNA, the CDR3 is TGTGCCATCCATGACAGGGGCTATGGCTACACCTTC.